The text below deals with one T cell receptor (beta chain). The antigen is undetermined. The sample is drawn from a study of shared clonotypes between healthy human individuals. General observations from the study: In contrast to clonotypes shared by all four donors, non-shared clonotypes had lower generation probabilities. The study sampled only blood, and tissue repertoires likely differ.

Repertoires were generated with immunoSEQ multiplex PCR, while TCRdb's copy carries only in-frame clones and drops some. This sample has roughly 2.4 million clones, with more than 90% found just once. The study enrolled healthy HIV-negative adults without recent acute infections or vaccinations as donors. Researchers partitioned CD4+ cells into CD45RA+ naive and CD45RA-negative memory subsets. The V end lost 1 base, the J end lost 4 bases, and 11 bases lay between the germline ends. Per germline, CDR1 MGHRA and CDR2 YSYEKL. The CDR3 is made up of 15 amino acids. This chain links TRBV4-1 with TRBJ2-1; D is possibly TRBD1 or TRBD2 (5 bases each). The sample was naive CD4+ T cells sorted from blood. The subset: CD45RA+ positively selected. The receptor's source is a man younger than 30 in good health. The CDR3 protein is CASSQGGSPYNEQFF. In nucleotides, the CDR3 is TGCGCCAGCAGCCAAGGGGGGAGCCCTTACAATGAGCAGTTCTTC.